The rows below give T cell receptor beta chains drawn from one sample of a study of blood T cell repertoires in COVID-19. TCRdb's copy holds only in-frame clones and misses some; the assay was immunoSEQ multiplex PCR. The repertoire consists of 150,000 to 160,000 clones, with 70% to 85% occurring once and the leading ten covering 9% to 10%. The specimen was peripheral blood. The receptors shown here come from a woman in her forties or fifties with acute or convalescent COVID-19. Both conserved end residues are part of each CDR3. The D gene is left open where the match is weak.

V: TRBV18; D: TRBD1; J: TRBJ1-6; CDR3: CASCGQGADSPLHF
V: TRBV3-1/TRBV3-2; D: NA; J: TRBJ1-3; CDR3: CASSQRTGNTIYF
V: TRBV10-3; D: NA; J: TRBJ1-1; CDR3: CAINKGPGEAFF
V: TRBV27; D: TRBD1; J: TRBJ2-7; CDR3: CASSLNVGRGIPEQYF
V: TRBV9; D: NA; J: TRBJ1-5; CDR3: CASSASGNFNQPQHF
V: TRBV7-9; D: NA; J: TRBJ1-2; CDR3: CASSQTGQSYGYTF
V: TRBV10-1; D: TRBD1; J: TRBJ2-7; CDR3: CASSEMDRQNEQYF
V: TRBV23-1; D: NA; J: TRBJ1-2; CDR3: CASSQSWKGKGKYTF
V: TRBV9; D: NA; J: TRBJ1-4; CDR3: CASSEQVATNEKLFF
V: TRBV6-2/TRBV6-3; D: TRBD1; J: TRBJ2-7; CDR3: CASSYSTGGYEQYF
V: TRBV6-5; D: TRBD2; J: TRBJ2-7; CDR3: CASSYSASGYHEQYF
V: TRBV5-4; D: NA; J: TRBJ1-2; CDR3: CASRELSNYGYTF
V: TRBV6-5; D: NA; J: TRBJ2-5; CDR3: CASRDSVETQYF
V: TRBV28; D: NA; J: TRBJ1-2; CDR3: CASSLFFSGVYGYTF
V: TRBV18; D: TRBD1; J: TRBJ1-5; CDR3: CASSPPTTGDNQPQHF
V: TRBV7-9; D: NA; J: TRBJ1-2; CDR3: CASSSRDKNYGYTF
V: TRBV10-1; D: NA; J: TRBJ2-1; CDR3: CASSDGGIYNEQFF
V: TRBV5-4; D: TRBD1; J: TRBJ2-7; CDR3: CASSLEGQGSHEQYF
V: TRBV6-6; D: NA; J: TRBJ2-2; CDR3: CAGGVNTGELFF
V: TRBV7-2; D: NA; J: TRBJ1-2; CDR3: CASSLSRDYGYTF
V: TRBV27; D: TRBD2; J: TRBJ2-1; CDR3: CASSLGAGGLNEQFF
V: TRBV4-1; D: NA; J: TRBJ1-4; CDR3: CASSLTGTTNEKLFF
V: TRBV6-1; D: TRBD1; J: TRBJ1-2; CDR3: CASSEHNRGKGYTF